Each of the 19 T cell receptor beta chains below was sequenced from the same sample in a study of blood T cell repertoires in COVID-19. TCRdb keeps only in-frame clones here, not all; method: immunoSEQ multiplex PCR. Among about 68,000 clones listed, roughly 90% were seen once. Sequencing input: peripheral blood. Receptor source: a man between 25 and 39 years old with acute or convalescent COVID-19.

This rearrangement joins TRBV7-9 to TRBJ1-3, with 11 bases fitting TRBD1. CDR1 is SEHNR and CDR2 is FQNEAQ in the germline V gene (reference sequence). CDR3 length: 15 residues. V dropped 6 bases and J dropped 3; count of bases not matched to a gene: 4. As DNA, the CDR3 is TGTGCCAGCAGTCCGGGACAGGGGGATGGAAACACCATATATTTT. Encoded protein: CASSPGQGDGNTIYF.

V gene TRBV19 combines with J gene TRBJ2-5, with a weak D call TRBD1 (6 bases). This CDR3 is built from 16 residues. Trimming left V 2 bases short and J 2 bases short, with 15 bases between. The V gene's germline CDR1 is LNHDA and CDR2 SQIVND (reference sequence). The CDR3 spells CASSILVGRGQETQYF. The CDR3 nucleotides read TGTGCCAGTAGTATACTGGTTGGCAGGGGACAAGAGACCCAGTACTTC.

The CDR3 sequence: CASSQARGTLAGELFF. CDR3 DNA sequence: TGCGCCAGCAGCCAAGCCCGAGGGACTCTGGCTGGGGAGCTGTTTTTT. The chain combines TRBV4-1 with TRBJ2-2, with a weak D call TRBD2 (6 bases). This CDR3 is 16 amino acids long. CDR1 and CDR2 (germline): MGHRA, YSYEKL. The V end was cut by 1 base, the J end by 8 bases, with 17 bases between.

As for this clone: The same CDR3 also results from other DNA sequences found in this sample. V gene TRBV27 combines with J gene TRBJ2-7; a weak D match, TRBD2 (5 bases). The germline V gene encodes CDR1 MNHEY and CDR2 SMNVEV (reference sequence). Deletions cut 5 bases from V and 4 bases from J, with 6 bases between. The CDR3 is made up of 11 amino acids. CDR3 sequence (DNA): TGTGCCAGCAGTCGGGGTTACGAGCAGTACTTC. Its translation: CASSRGYEQYF.

The gene calls are TRBV5-5 and TRBJ2-3; the match to TRBD2 covers 14 bases. The length of the CDR3 is 20 residues. Germline CDR1 and CDR2: SGHKS and YYEKEE (reference sequence). The trim removed 5 bases at V and 0 bases at J, leaving 14 bases unmatched. The CDR3 sequence: CASSSLVTSGRAGSTDTQYF. In nucleotides, the CDR3 is TGTGCCAGCAGTTCGCTCGTGACTAGCGGGAGGGCCGGGAGCACAGATACGCAGTATTTT.

This chain joins TRBV14 and TRBJ2-5; D not resolved. Between the trimmed V and J ends, which lost 2 bases and 4 bases, there was a span of 5 bases. The CDR3 sequence is 12 residues long. Looked up from germline, CDR1 is SGHDN and CDR2 is FVKESK. The CDR3, as DNA: TGTGCCAGCAGCCAACTTAGAGAGACCCAGTACTTC. Protein sequence: CASSQLRETQYF.

The rearrangement joins TRBV28 to TRBJ2-7; D is perhaps TRBD2 (6 bases). Germline CDR1 MDHEN, CDR2 SYDVKM. Trimming removed 2 bases at V and 5 bases at J, with 7 bases between. The CDR3 loop spans 12 amino acids. CDR3 loop: CASSLGGNEQYF. The CDR3 DNA is TGTGCCAGCAGTTTAGGAGGGAACGAGCAGTACTTC.

This sequence joins TRBV19 and TRBJ1-1; TRBD1 is a possible D gene (5 bases). This CDR3 has 16 amino acids. CDR1 is LNHDA and CDR2 is SQIVND in the germline V gene (reference sequence). V was clipped by 4 bases and J by 0 bases, with 15 bases between them. The CDR3 is CASSKGPLSLNTEAFF. DNA of the CDR3: TGTGCCAGTAGTAAGGGGCCCCTGAGCTTGAACACTGAAGCTTTCTTT.

The rearrangement joins TRBV10-3 to TRBJ2-3; 8 nucleotides line up with TRBD2. Germline CDR1 reads ENHRY; CDR2 reads SYGVKD. CDR3 length: 15 residues. Trimming took 4 bases from V and 5 from J; bases not matched to a gene: 8. The CDR3 coding sequence is TGTGCCATCAGTGTTACGGGAGGGAGGGGAGATACGCAGTATTTT. Its protein is CAISVTGGRGDTQYF.

The chain combines TRBV5-1 with TRBJ1-6; D is perhaps TRBD1 (6 bases). The germline CDR1 and CDR2 sequences are SGHRS and YFSETQ. Trimming left V 1 base short and J 5 bases short, with 10 bases between. CDR3 length: 15 amino acids. DNA of the CDR3: TGCGCCAGCAGCTTGTCGGGGGGCGATAATTCACCCCTCCACTTT. This gives the protein CASSLSGGDNSPLHF.

The V call is TRBV3-1 (or the pseudogene TRBV3-2), the J call TRBJ1-2; TRBD1 agrees at 7 bases. Germline CDR1 and CDR2: LGHDT and YNNKEL (reference sequence). This CDR3 is 13 amino acids long. V lost 6 bases and J lost 4; bases outside the gene matches: 5. CDR3 in DNA: TGTGCCAGCAGACGCGGGACAGCCTATGGCTACACCTTC. This codes for CASRRGTAYGYTF.

This sequence joins TRBV4-3 and TRBJ2-3, with a weak D call TRBD1 (6 bases). The CDR3 length is 15 residues. The germline CDR1 and CDR2 sequences are LGHNA and YSLEER. V lost 0 bases and J 6 bases, leaving 13 bases between the germline ends. The CDR3 sequence: CASSQDGTSRDTQYF. CDR3 coding DNA: TGCGCCAGCAGCCAAGACGGGACATCACGCGATACGCAGTATTTT.

The CDR3: CASTAGVGVSSTDTQYF. The CDR3 DNA sequence: TGTGCCAGCACTGCGGGAGTGGGGGTGTCTAGCACAGATACGCAGTATTTT. The chain has TRBV2 and TRBJ2-3; TRBD2 matches 7 bases. Losses at the gene ends were 7 bases for V and 0 bases for J; bases not matched to a gene: 13. Germline loops: CDR1 SNHLY, CDR2 FYNNEI. This CDR3 comprises 17 residues. The full variable domain, in which reference TRBV2 and TRBJ2-3 provide the parts outside the CDR3, is EPEVTQTPSHQVTQMGQEVILRCVPISNHLYFYWYRQILGQKVEFLVSFYNNEISEKSEIFDDQFSVERPDGSNFTLKIRSTKLEDSAMYFCASTAGVGVSSTDTQYFGPGTRLTVL.

The rearrangement links TRBV7-8 to TRBJ2-7; 11 bases match TRBD2. V was pared by 5 bases and J by 3 bases, with 3 bases of the junction left unmatched. The CDR3 has 14 residues. CDR1 and CDR2 from the germline V gene are SGHVS and FQNEAQ. DNA of the CDR3: TGTGCCAGCAGCCAAGGGACTAGCGGCTACGAGCAGTACTTC. Its translation is CASSQGTSGYEQYF.

The chain recombines TRBV7-6 with TRBJ1-3, with 9 positions matching TRBD1. Germline V gene lookup returns CDR1 SGHVS and CDR2 FNYEAQ. The CDR3 is 17 amino acids. Germline trimming cut 1 base from V and 2 bases from J; bases unmatched to any gene: 6. CDR3 residues: CASSLVRGQGTGNTIYF. CDR3 nucleotide sequence: TGTGCCAGCAGCTTAGTCCGAGGACAGGGGACTGGAAACACCATATATTTT.

This clone was recorded once. V is TRBV25-1 and J is TRBJ2-5; D may be TRBD2 (7 bases). Trimming shortened V by 4 bases and J by 4 bases, and 22 bases separated the two germline ends. Germline V gives CDR1 MGHDK, CDR2 SYGVNS. The CDR3 runs 17 residues. The CDR3 region is CASSAALRKGGGETQYF. CDR3 sequence (DNA): TGTGCCAGCAGTGCCGCCCTGAGGAAGGGAGGGGGAGAGACCCAGTACTTC.

The V gene is TRBV6-5, the J gene TRBJ2-7; D is possibly TRBD1 (6 bases). CDR1 MNHEY and CDR2 SVGAGI come from the germline V gene. The V gene lost 6 bases and the J gene lost 3 bases, with 12 bases spanning the gap. The CDR3 runs to 13 residues. CDR3 DNA sequence: TGTGCCAGCAGCACAGGGAAGAGCTACGAGCAGTACTTC. As protein: CASSTGKSYEQYF.

J is TRBJ2-7 and V is TRBV7-2, with D possibly matching TRBD1 (6 bases). Germline V gene lookup returns CDR1 SGHTA and CDR2 FQGNSA. Trimming pared 1 base from V and 6 bases from J, leaving 22 bases between. The CDR3 has 17 amino acids. CDR3 in amino acids: CASSLDSTGSPRGEQYF. The CDR3 DNA follows: TGTGCCAGCAGCTTAGACTCAACAGGGAGCCCTAGGGGCGAGCAGTACTTC.

The chain uses TRBV2 and TRBJ1-6; D remains unclear. CDR1 and CDR2 from the germline V gene are SNHLY and FYNNEI. This CDR3 contains 15 residues. The V and J ends lost 5 bases and 10 bases respectively, with 18 bases between them. CDR3 DNA: TGTGCCAGCAGTCGAATACGAGGGCGGGAATCACCCCTCCACTTT. It yields the protein CASSRIRGRESPLHF.